A single sample gave rise to the 26 T cell receptor beta chains below, sequenced in a study of T cells in Graves' hyperthyroidism and ophthalmopathy. RNA transcripts provided the source from which TCR beta CDR3 regions were amplified. In the first-round RT-PCR of the TCR CDR3, the HTBI primer set was used. TCRdb reprocessed the multiplex PCR reads with MiXCR, giving one entry per CDR3 protein. The table records around 720,000 distinct CDR3 sequences, around 40% of them present only once. Sequenced: blood. These receptors all come from a woman aged 40 to 50 with Graves' hyperthyroidism.

This clonotype was counted between two and nine times. CDR3 coding DNA: TGCAGTGCTCCCTCTCGTCGAGATACGCAGTATTTT. As protein: CSAPSRRDTQYF. The rearrangement links TRBV20-1 to TRBJ2-3; D is unclear. The CDR3 is 12 amino acids. The ends were cut back, 5 bases at V and 5 bases at J, with 11 bases in the middle. CDR1 DFQATT and CDR2 SNEGSKA come from the germline V gene (reference sequence).

This chain links TRBV14 with TRBJ2-7; 12 nucleotides align to TRBD2. Germline V CDR1 and CDR2: SGHDN, FVKESK. V gave up 4 bases and J gave up 5 bases; unmatched junction bases: 9. The CDR3 sequence is 16 residues long. As DNA, the CDR3 is TGTGCCAGCAGCCCCACTAGACTAGCGGGAGCCCACGAGCAGTACTTC. This sequence encodes CASSPTRLAGAHEQYF.

The sample holds many counts of this clonotype. The CDR3 region has the DNA TGTGCCAGTAACATTGGGACAGGGAACATGGGCAATCAGCCCCAGCATTTT. Residues: CASNIGTGNMGNQPQHF. The chain couples TRBV19 to TRBJ1-5; TRBD1 agrees at 9 bases. Trimming cost V 7 bases and J 2 bases; bases outside gene matches: 12. This CDR3 region has 17 residues. Germline V CDR1 and CDR2: LNHDA, SQIVND (reference sequence).

J is TRBJ2-7 and V is TRBV5-8, with TRBD2 as a possible D gene (5 bases). Between the trimmed V and J ends, which lost 4 bases and 3 bases, there was a span of 11 bases. The CDR3 is made up of 13 amino acids. Germline CDR1 reads SGHTS; CDR2 reads YDEGEE. The DNA of the CDR3 is TGTGCCAGCAGCCAACTAGATTTCTACGAGCAGTACTTC. Protein product: CASSQLDFYEQYF.

This clonotype was detected only a few times. One base away lies a much larger clone, so this may be a sequencing read error. J is TRBJ2-7 and V is TRBV29-1; 10 bases line up with TRBD1. Trimming removed 4 bases from V and 3 bases from J; junction bases left unmatched: 3. CDR3 size: 13 residues. Germline-derived CDR1 and CDR2 are SQVTM and ANQGSEA. The CDR3 region has the DNA TGCAGCGTTGGTAGGACAGGGGGCTACGAGCAGTACTTC. Protein product: CSVGRTGGYEQYF.

The J gene is TRBJ1-6, the V gene TRBV4-1, with D possibly being TRBD1 (6 bases). The germline gives CDR1 MGHRA, CDR2 YSYEKL. CDR3 length equals 15 residues. With 4 bases removed from V and 9 bases from J, the gap between germline ends came to 16 bases. CDR3 nucleotides: TGCGCCAGCAGCCGGGAGCGGCAGGGGAGTTCACCCCTCCACTTT. Amino acid sequence: CASSRERQGSSPLHF.

This clonotype showed up just once. The chain has TRBV6-2 or TRBV6-3 and TRBJ1-1, with a tentative D call TRBD1 (5 bases). Per the germline V gene, CDR1 is MNHEY and CDR2 is SVGEGT. V lost 0 bases and J lost 4, with 18 bases in between. The CDR3 is made up of 17 amino acids. The CDR3 region is CASSYSINATASTEAFF. CDR3 nucleotide sequence: TGTGCCAGCAGTTACTCGATCAATGCGACAGCGAGCACTGAAGCTTTCTTT.

With respect to this clonotype: This may be a read error, as it is one base from a much larger clone. The chain is built from TRBV12-3 or TRBV12-4 and TRBJ2-7, with 9 bases fitting TRBD2. This CDR3 is 15 amino acids long. V was clipped by 5 bases and J by 3 bases; unmatched bases: 8. Written as DNA, the CDR3 is TGTGCCAGCAGTCCTGGACTAGCGTCCCTCTACGAGCAGTACTTC. This encodes CASSPGLASLYEQYF.

In this sample, this clonotype turned up once. The chain uses TRBV7-2 and TRBJ1-4; the match to TRBD1 covers 9 bases. The CDR3 sequence is 13 residues long. Germline loops: CDR1 SGHTA, CDR2 FQGNSA. V dropped 6 bases and J dropped 6; count of bases not matched to a gene: 2. CDR3 sequence (DNA): TGTGCCAGCAGGGACAGGGGTGATGAAAAACTGTTTTTT. Translation gives CASRDRGDEKLFF. The full variable domain, in which reference TRBV7-2 and TRBJ1-4 provide the parts outside the CDR3, is GAGVSQSPSNKVTEKGKDVELRCDPISGHTALYWYRQSLGQGLEFLIYFQGNSAPDKSGLPSDRFSAERTGGSVSTLTIQRTQQEDSAVYLCASRDRGDEKLFFGSGTQLSVL.

This clonotype was counted only a few times. The chain uses TRBV7-3 and TRBJ1-2; D possibly corresponds to TRBD1 (5 bases). Germline V gene data show CDR1 as SGHTA and CDR2 as FQGTGA. Trimming pared 6 bases from V and 8 bases from J, leaving 13 bases between. The length of the CDR3 is 12 residues. CDR3 coding DNA: TGTGCCAGCAGTCCGTTGGGGGTCGGCTACACCTTC. Residues: CASSPLGVGYTF.

Comment on this clonotype: Since a much larger clone is just one base distant, this may be a read error. The V gene is TRBV5-1, the J gene TRBJ1-1; no clear D. CDR1 is SGHRS, CDR2 YFSETQ, per germline. The CDR3 length is 14 residues. With 7 bases removed from V and 3 bases from J, the gap between germline ends came to 16 bases. The CDR3 loop is CASGGGPTDTEAFF. CDR3 DNA: TGCGCCAGCGGCGGCGGGCCCACCGACACTGAAGCTTTCTTT.

On this clonotype: This may come from a read error, since a much larger clone is one base off. The rearrangement links TRBV10-2 to TRBJ2-7; 9 nucleotides agree with TRBD1. Germline V lookup: CDR1 WSHSY, CDR2 SAAADI. This CDR3 has 14 amino acids. The CDR3 DNA reads TGCGCCAGCGCCCGGGACAGGGATTACTACGAGCAGCACTTC. Amino acids: CASARDRDYYEQHF.

In this sample, this clonotype turned up a few times. This chain links TRBV12-5 with TRBJ1-1; 9 bases line up with TRBD1. The CDR3 totals 13 residues. The germline V gene encodes CDR1 LGHNT and CDR2 FRNRAP. The CDR3 coding sequence is TGTGCCAGCATTCGAGGACAGGGGCCTGAAGCTTTCTTT. It is translated as CASIRGQGPEAFF.

This clonotype was picked up many times. The gene calls are TRBV19 and TRBJ1-3; D is ambiguous. Trimming shortened V by 7 bases and J by 0 bases, and 10 bases separated the two germline ends. CDR3 length: 14 amino acids. Germline lookup yields CDR1 LNHDA and CDR2 SQIVND (reference sequence). The DNA of the CDR3 is TGTGCCAGTAAGGAGCAGAACTCTGGAAACACCATATATTTT. Its translation is CASKEQNSGNTIYF.

The gene calls are TRBV7-2 and TRBJ2-7; 12 positions match TRBD2. V was clipped by 4 bases and J by 4 bases; unmatched bases: 14. The CDR3 spans 18 residues. Germline CDR1 reads SGHTA; CDR2 reads FQGNSA. CDR3 sequence reads: CASSSPLGLAGTIYEQYF. DNA of the CDR3: TGTGCCAGCAGCTCGCCACTTGGACTAGCGGGAACGATTTACGAGCAGTACTTC.

This clonotype has more than one count but fewer than ten. The V gene is TRBV29-1, the J gene TRBJ2-7; TRBD2 matches at 8 bases. The DNA end is a closer match to TRBJ2-1, so the J assignment may be wrong. CDR1 and CDR2 (germline): SQVTM, ANQGSEA. CDR3 length equals 13 residues. CDR3 DNA: TGCAGCGTTGGGGTAGCGGGATACAATGAGCAGTTCTTC. This encodes CSVGVAGYNEQFF.

The rearrangement links TRBV7-8 to TRBJ2-3; no clear D. Trimming removed 8 bases at V and 4 bases at J, with 16 bases between. Per the germline V gene, CDR1 is SGHVS and CDR2 is FQNEAQ. The CDR3 totals 14 residues. CDR3 sequence reads: CASAPVFGPDTQYF. In nucleotides, the CDR3 is TGTGCCAGCGCCCCGGTATTCGGCCCAGATACGCAGTATTTT.

This clonotype was seen more than once but under ten times. The CDR3 nucleotides are TGTGCCAGCAGTTACCTCGGGGTAGAGGGGAGCTACACCTTC. It encodes CASSYLGVEGSYTF. The chain carries TRBV6-2 or TRBV6-3 and TRBJ1-2, with TRBD1 as a possible D gene (5 bases). Between the trimmed V and J ends, which lost 2 bases and 9 bases, there was a span of 16 bases. The CDR3 is made up of 14 amino acids. Germline lookup yields CDR1 MNHEY and CDR2 SVGEGT.

The chain recombines TRBV6-5 with TRBJ1-5, with D tentatively TRBD1 (5 bases). This CDR3 comprises 14 residues. In germline, CDR1 is MNHEY, CDR2 SVGAGI. V lost 4 bases, J lost 5 bases, and 12 bases lay in between. This chain's CDR3 is CASSSSGPHQPQHF. DNA of the CDR3: TGTGCCAGCAGTTCGTCAGGGCCTCATCAGCCCCAGCATTTT.

This clonotype was seen at least ten times. This chain links TRBV12-3 or TRBV12-4 with TRBJ2-5; D is possibly TRBD2 (7 bases). The CDR3 totals 14 residues. V lost 7 bases and J lost 4, with 16 bases in between. CDR3: CASIPSGEGETQYF. The DNA of the CDR3 is TGTGCCAGCATCCCTTCAGGGGAGGGAGAGACCCAGTACTTC.

At least ten counts were recorded for this clonotype. This rearrangement joins TRBV12-3 or TRBV12-4 to TRBJ1-5; the D is unclear. The CDR3 totals 12 residues. The germline V and J ends were trimmed by 5 bases and 6 bases, with 8 bases remaining between them. CDR3 sequence: CASSRVPQPQHF. The DNA for the CDR3 is TGTGCCAGCAGTAGGGTACCTCAGCCCCAGCATTTT.

The chain couples TRBV12-3 or TRBV12-4 to TRBJ2-7, with 10 bases fitting TRBD2. V lost 5 bases and J lost 2; bases outside the gene matches: 9. CDR3 length: 16 amino acids. DNA of the CDR3: TGTGCCAGCAGTCCCAATCTAGCGGGAGTAACCTACGAGCAGTACTTC. It is translated as CASSPNLAGVTYEQYF.

Remarks on this clonotype: A read error may account for a junction end that differs from germline. The rearrangement uses TRBV12-5 and TRBJ2-5; possible D gene TRBD1, 6 bases. The CDR3 spans 12 residues. Per germline, CDR1 LGHNT and CDR2 FRNRAP. The CDR3 DNA is TGTGCTAGTGGCCGTAATCTCAGGGGTTTGAACTTC. Amino acid sequence: CASGRNLRGLNF.

In its sample, this clonotype was seen a few times. V and J are TRBV12-3 or TRBV12-4 and TRBJ1-1; D remains unclear. V was trimmed by 4 bases and J by 1 base, leaving 13 bases between them. This CDR3 has 15 residues. The CDR3 DNA is TGTGCCAGCAGTTATTGGGCCTCGAGGAACACTGAAGCTTTCTTT. This gives the protein CASSYWASRNTEAFF.

This chain uses TRBV7-9 with TRBJ1-1, with 7 nucleotides matching TRBD1. The germline V gene has CDR1 SEHNR and CDR2 FQNEAQ (reference sequence). The V and J ends lost 1 base and 8 bases, in that order; junction bases with no gene match: 7. The CDR3 sequence is 14 residues long. Here the CDR3 DNA reads TGTGCCAGCAGCTTAGGGCGACAGGGTTCGGAAGCTTTCTTT. Translated: CASSLGRQGSEAFF.

The CDR3 is CASGLGASTDNEKLFF. As DNA, the CDR3 is TGTGCCAGCGGGTTAGGGGCTAGCACAGATAATGAAAAACTGTTTTTT. V gene TRBV2 combines with J gene TRBJ1-4; possible D gene TRBD1, 5 bases. CDR1 and CDR2 from the germline V gene are SNHLY and FYNNEI. CDR3 length: 16 residues. Trimming cost V 8 bases and J 4 bases, with 20 bases left between them. Using reference TRBV2 and TRBJ1-4 for the parts outside the CDR3, the full variable domain is EPEVTQTPSHQVTQMGQEVILRCVPISNHLYFYWYRQILGQKVEFLVSFYNNEISEKSEIFDDQFSVERPDGSNFTLKIRSTKLEDSAMYFCASGLGASTDNEKLFFGSGTQLSVL.